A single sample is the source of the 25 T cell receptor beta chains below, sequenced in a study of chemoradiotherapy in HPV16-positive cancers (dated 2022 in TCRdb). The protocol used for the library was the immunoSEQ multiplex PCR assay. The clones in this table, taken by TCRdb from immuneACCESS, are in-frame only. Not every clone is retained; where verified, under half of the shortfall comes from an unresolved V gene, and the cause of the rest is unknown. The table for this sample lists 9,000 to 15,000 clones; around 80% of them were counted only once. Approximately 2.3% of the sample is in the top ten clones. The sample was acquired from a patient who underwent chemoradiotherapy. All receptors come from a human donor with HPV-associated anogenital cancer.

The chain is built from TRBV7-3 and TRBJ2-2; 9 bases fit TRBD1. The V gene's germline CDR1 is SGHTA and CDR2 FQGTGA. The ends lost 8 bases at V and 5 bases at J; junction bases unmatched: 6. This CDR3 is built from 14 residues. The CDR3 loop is CASEDRGGTGELFF. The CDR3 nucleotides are TGTGCCAGCGAGGACAGGGGAGGTACCGGGGAGCTGTTTTTT.

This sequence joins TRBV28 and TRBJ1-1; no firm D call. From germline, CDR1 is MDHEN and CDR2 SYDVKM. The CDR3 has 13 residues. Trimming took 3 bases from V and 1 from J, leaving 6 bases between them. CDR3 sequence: CASSFVENTEAFF. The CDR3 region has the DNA TGTGCCAGCAGTTTCGTAGAGAACACTGAAGCTTTCTTT. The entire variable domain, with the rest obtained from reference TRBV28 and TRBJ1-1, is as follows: DVKVTQSSRYLVKRTGEKVFLECVQDMDHENMFWYRQDPGLGLRLIYFSYDVKMKEKGDIPEGYSVSREKKERFSLILESASTNQTSMYLCASSFVENTEAFFGQGTRLTVV.

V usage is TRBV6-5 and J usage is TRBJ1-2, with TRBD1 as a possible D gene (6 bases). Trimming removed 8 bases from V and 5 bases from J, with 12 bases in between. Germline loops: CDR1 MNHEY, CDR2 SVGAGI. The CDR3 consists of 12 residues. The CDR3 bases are TGTGCCAGCGGCAAACAGGGATATGGCTACACCTTC. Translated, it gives CASGKQGYGYTF.

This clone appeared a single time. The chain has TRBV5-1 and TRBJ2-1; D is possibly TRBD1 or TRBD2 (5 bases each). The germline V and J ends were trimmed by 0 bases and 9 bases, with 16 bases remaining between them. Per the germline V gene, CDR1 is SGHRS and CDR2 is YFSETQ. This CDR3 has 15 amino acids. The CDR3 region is CASSLARGAGSEQFF. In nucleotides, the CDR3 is TGCGCCAGCAGCTTGGCCCGGGGCGCGGGTAGTGAGCAGTTCTTC.

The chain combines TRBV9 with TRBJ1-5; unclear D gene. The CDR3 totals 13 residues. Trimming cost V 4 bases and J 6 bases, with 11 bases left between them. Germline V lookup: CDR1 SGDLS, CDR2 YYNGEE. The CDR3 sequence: CASSLGYSQPQHF. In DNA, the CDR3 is TGTGCCAGCAGCTTAGGCTATTCTCAGCCCCAGCATTTT.

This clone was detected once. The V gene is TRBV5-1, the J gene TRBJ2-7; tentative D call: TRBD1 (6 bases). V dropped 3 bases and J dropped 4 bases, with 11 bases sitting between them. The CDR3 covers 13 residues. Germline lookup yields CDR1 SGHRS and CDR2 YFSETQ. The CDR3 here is CASSSGTRYEQYF. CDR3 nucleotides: TGCGCCAGCAGCTCAGGGACAAGATACGAGCAGTACTTC.

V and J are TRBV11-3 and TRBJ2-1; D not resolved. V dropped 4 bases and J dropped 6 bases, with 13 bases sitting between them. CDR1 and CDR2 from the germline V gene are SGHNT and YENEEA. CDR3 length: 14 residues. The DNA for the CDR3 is TGTGCCAGCAGCTCAAACATACAGAGCAATGAGCAGTTCTTC. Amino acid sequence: CASSSNIQSNEQFF. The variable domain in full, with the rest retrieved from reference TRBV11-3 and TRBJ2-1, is EAGVVQSPRYKIIEKKQPVAFWCNPISGHNTLYWYLQNLGQGPELLIRYENEEAVDDSQLPKDRFSAERLKGVDSTLKIQPAELGDSAVYLCASSSNIQSNEQFFGPGTRLTVL.

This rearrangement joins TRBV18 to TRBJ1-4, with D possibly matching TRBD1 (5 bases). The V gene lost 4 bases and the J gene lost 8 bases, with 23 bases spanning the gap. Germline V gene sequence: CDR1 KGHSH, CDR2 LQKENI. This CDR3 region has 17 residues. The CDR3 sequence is CASSRTGPQGWDEKLFF. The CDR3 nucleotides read TGTGCCAGCTCACGAACTGGACCCCAGGGCTGGGACGAAAAACTGTTTTTT.

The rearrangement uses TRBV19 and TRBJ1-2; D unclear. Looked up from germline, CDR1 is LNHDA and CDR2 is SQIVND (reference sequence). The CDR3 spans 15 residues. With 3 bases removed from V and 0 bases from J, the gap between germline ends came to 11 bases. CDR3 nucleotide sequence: TGTGCCAGTAGTATGCTTCGGCAAACTAACTATGGCTACACCTTC. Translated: CASSMLRQTNYGYTF.

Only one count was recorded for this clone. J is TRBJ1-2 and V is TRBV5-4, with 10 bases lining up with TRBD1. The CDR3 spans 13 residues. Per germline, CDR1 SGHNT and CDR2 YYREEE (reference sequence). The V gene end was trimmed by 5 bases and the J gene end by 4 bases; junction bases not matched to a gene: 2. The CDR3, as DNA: TGTGCCAGCAGGGACAGGGGGTCCTATGGCTACACCTTC. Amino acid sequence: CASRDRGSYGYTF.

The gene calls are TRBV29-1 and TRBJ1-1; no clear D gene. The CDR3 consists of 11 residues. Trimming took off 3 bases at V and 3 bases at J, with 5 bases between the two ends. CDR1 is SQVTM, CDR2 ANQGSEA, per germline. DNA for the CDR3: TGCAGCGTTGACGCCGACACTGAAGCTTTCTTT. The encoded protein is CSVDADTEAFF.

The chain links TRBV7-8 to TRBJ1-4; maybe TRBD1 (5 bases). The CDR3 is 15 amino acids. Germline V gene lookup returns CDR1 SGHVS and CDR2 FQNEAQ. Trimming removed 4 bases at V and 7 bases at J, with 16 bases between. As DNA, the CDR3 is TGTGCCAGCAGCTCCGCCGGGACGGGGGGTGAAAAACTGTTTTTT. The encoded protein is CASSSAGTGGEKLFF.

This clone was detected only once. The CDR3 loop reads CASSLTTGTGDEKLFF. Here the CDR3 DNA reads TGTGCCAGCAGCTTGACCACCGGGACAGGAGATGAAAAACTGTTTTTT. This rearrangement joins TRBV5-6 to TRBJ1-4; 8 bases map to TRBD1. V gave up 1 base and J gave up 6 bases; unmatched junction bases: 8. The CDR3 has 16 residues. Germline CDR1 SGHDT, CDR2 YYEEEE.

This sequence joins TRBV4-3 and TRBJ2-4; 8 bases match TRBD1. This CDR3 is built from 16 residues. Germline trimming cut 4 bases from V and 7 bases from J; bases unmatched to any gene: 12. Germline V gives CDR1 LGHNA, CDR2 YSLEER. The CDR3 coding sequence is TGCGCCAGCAGCCCGGGACCAGGGGGCTGGGGGAACATTCAGTACTTC. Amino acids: CASSPGPGGWGNIQYF.

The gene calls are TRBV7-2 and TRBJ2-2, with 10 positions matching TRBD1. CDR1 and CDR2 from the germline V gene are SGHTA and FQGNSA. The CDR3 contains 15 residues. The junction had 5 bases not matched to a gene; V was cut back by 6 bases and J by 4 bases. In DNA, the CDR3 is TGTGCCAGCAGACGGACAGGGGGGAGCACCGGGGAGCTGTTTTTT. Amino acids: CASRRTGGSTGELFF.

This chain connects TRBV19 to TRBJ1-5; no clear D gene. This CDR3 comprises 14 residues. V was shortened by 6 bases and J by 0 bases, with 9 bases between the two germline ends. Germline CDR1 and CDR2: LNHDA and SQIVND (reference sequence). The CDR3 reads CASSARFSNQPQHF. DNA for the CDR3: TGTGCCAGTAGCGCAAGATTTAGCAATCAGCCCCAGCATTTT.

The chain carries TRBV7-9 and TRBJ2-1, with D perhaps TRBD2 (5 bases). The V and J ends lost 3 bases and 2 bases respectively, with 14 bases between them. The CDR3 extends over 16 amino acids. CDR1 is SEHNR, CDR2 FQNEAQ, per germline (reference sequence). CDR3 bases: TGTGCCAGCAGCTTGAACGGGGTTACCCCCTACAATGAGCAGTTCTTC. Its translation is CASSLNGVTPYNEQFF.

CDR3 nucleotides: TGTGCCAGCAGTCCCCCTCGGGAAGGGTGGTGGAACACTGAAGCTTTCTTT. Its translation is CASSPPREGWWNTEAFF. The genes are TRBV28 and TRBJ1-1; D uncertain. The germline CDR1 and CDR2 sequences are MDHEN and SYDVKM. Between the trimmed V and J ends, which lost 5 bases and 1 base, there was a span of 20 bases. This CDR3 comprises 17 residues.

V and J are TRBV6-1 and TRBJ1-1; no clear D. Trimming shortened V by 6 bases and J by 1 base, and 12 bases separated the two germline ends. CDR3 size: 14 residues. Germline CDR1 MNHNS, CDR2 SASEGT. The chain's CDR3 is CASRVSRQNTEAFF. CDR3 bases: TGTGCCAGCAGAGTGAGTCGCCAGAACACTGAAGCTTTCTTT.

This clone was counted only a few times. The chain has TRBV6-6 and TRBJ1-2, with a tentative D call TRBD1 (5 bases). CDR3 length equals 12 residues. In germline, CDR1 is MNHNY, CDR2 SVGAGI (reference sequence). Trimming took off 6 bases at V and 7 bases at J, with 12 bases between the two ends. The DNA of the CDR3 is TGTGCCAGCAGACCGGGGACGGTTGGCTACACCTTC. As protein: CASRPGTVGYTF.

The CDR3 spells CASTPTMQARETQYF. In DNA, the CDR3 is TGTGCCAGCACCCCGACAATGCAAGCGAGGGAGACCCAGTACTTC. The J gene is TRBJ2-5, the V gene TRBV11-1, with D unclear. CDR3 size: 15 residues. The V end was cut by 7 bases, the J end by 5 bases, with 20 bases between. CDR1 and CDR2 from the germline V gene are SGHAT and FQDESV (reference sequence).

The CDR3 protein is CASSFARGPGELFF. The CDR3 bases are TGTGCCAGCAGCTTCGCCAGGGGGCCCGGGGAGCTGTTTTTT. The gene calls are TRBV11-3 and TRBJ2-2; 8 bases match TRBD1. Germline CDR1 is SGHNT and CDR2 is YENEEA. Germline trimming cut 3 bases from V and 6 bases from J; bases unmatched to any gene: 3. This CDR3 contains 14 residues.

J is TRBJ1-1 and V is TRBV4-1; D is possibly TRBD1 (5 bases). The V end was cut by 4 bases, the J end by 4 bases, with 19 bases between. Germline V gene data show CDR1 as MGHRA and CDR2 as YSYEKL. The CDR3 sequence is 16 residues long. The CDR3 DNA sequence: TGCGCCAGCAGCCTAAGCCCCACGGCGGGGGGCACTGAAGCTTTCTTT. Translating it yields CASSLSPTAGGTEAFF.

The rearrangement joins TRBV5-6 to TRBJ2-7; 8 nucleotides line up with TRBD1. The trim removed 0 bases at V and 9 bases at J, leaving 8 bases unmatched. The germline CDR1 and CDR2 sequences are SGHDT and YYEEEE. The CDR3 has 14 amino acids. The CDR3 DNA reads TGTGCCAGCAGCTTGGGGCGGACAGGGCGTGGGCAGTACTTC. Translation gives CASSLGRTGRGQYF. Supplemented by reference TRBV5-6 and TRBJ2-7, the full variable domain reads DAGVTQSPTHLIKTRGQQVTLRCSPKSGHDTVSWYQQALGQGPQFIFQYYEEEERQRGNFPDRFSGHQFPNYSSELNVNALLLGDSALYLCASSLGRTGRGQYFGPGTRLTVT.

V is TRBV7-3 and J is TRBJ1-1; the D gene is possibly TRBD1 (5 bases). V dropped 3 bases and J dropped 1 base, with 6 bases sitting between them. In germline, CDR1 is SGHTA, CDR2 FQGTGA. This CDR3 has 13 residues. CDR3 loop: CASSFTGNTEAFF. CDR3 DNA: TGTGCCAGCAGCTTTACAGGGAACACTGAAGCTTTCTTT.